The next 17 T cell receptor beta chains were all read from a single sample in a study of beta chain features in type 1 diabetes. Whole-study findings and limits: The study found moderately but significantly shorter TCRB CDR3s in all four CD4+ subsets of Type 1 diabetes patients.

These receptors are not linked to any known antigen. All of the isolated RNA was reverse transcribed, so expressed TCRB transcripts were sequenced. The assay was immunoSEQ multiplex PCR, and TCRdb's table has in-frame clones only and misses some. The top ten hold approximately 0.042% of the sample, which has hundreds of thousands of clones, about an eighth seen once. The specimen was naive CD4+ T cells from blood. These receptors originate from a man younger than 35 with type 1 diabetes.

The chain combines TRBV2 with TRBJ1-5; D unresolved. The germline V and J ends were trimmed by 3 bases and 8 bases, with 14 bases remaining between them. The CDR3 totals 14 residues. Germline CDR1 SNHLY, CDR2 FYNNEI. CDR3 bases: TGTGCCAGCAGTGAGCAAGGATCGGTTGAGCCCCAGCATTTT. This gives the protein CASSEQGSVEPQHF.

The table lists this clone with a few counts. This chain links TRBV6-1 with TRBJ1-5; D possibly corresponds to TRBD1 (5 bases). V dropped 2 bases and J dropped 0 bases, with 17 bases sitting between them. CDR1 is MNHNS and CDR2 is SASEGT in the germline V gene. The CDR3 spans 18 residues. The CDR3 here is CASSELMSGHYSNQPQHF. The CDR3 DNA reads TGTGCCAGCAGTGAACTGATGAGCGGACACTATAGCAATCAGCCCCAGCATTTT.

This clone was counted only a few times. The chain carries TRBV18 and TRBJ2-3; TRBD2 matches at 12 bases. Germline trimming cut 4 bases from V and 2 bases from J; bases unmatched to any gene: 7. Germline CDR1 KGHSH, CDR2 LQKENI. The CDR3 runs 17 residues. The CDR3 loop is CASSLGLAGTHTDTQYF. CDR3 in DNA: TGTGCCAGCTCACTTGGACTAGCGGGGACCCACACAGATACGCAGTATTTT.

The chain recombines TRBV6-5 with TRBJ2-1, with TRBD2 matching over 8 bases. Germline CDR1 and CDR2: MNHEY and SVGAGI. V trimming: 10 bases; J trimming: 7 bases; junction bases outside the gene matches: 12. This CDR3 comprises 14 residues. The CDR3 coding sequence is TGTGCCACCCGGACTAGCTTGGGTACGAATGAGCAGTTCTTC. The encoded protein is CATRTSLGTNEQFF.

In its sample, this clone was seen many times. The chain combines TRBV28 with TRBJ1-6; TRBD1 agrees at 10 bases. The V gene's germline CDR1 is MDHEN and CDR2 SYDVKM. V was clipped by 4 bases and J by 13 bases; unmatched bases: 10. The CDR3 loop spans 15 amino acids. Here the CDR3 reads CASSSPRTGGEPLHF. The CDR3 nucleotides read TGTGCCAGCAGTTCCCCCCGGACAGGGGGGGAGCCCCTCCACTTT.

This chain joins TRBV19 and TRBJ2-3, with 10 nucleotides matching TRBD2. There are 15 residues in the CDR3. The trim removed 5 bases at V and 2 bases at J, leaving 4 bases unmatched. Per the germline V gene, CDR1 is LNHDA and CDR2 is SQIVND (reference sequence). The CDR3 DNA is TGTGCCAGTAGTGTACTAGCGGGAATCACAGATACGCAGTATTTT. It specifies CASSVLAGITDTQYF.

The rearrangement uses TRBV6-6 and TRBJ2-1; D is perhaps TRBD2 (5 bases). Trimming cost V 0 bases and J 7 bases, with 13 bases left between them. The CDR3 contains 15 residues. Germline lookup yields CDR1 MNHNY and CDR2 SVGAGI (reference sequence). The CDR3 coding sequence is TGTGCCAGCAGTTACTCCCCACGGGGTTGTAATGAGCAGTTCTTC. Protein sequence: CASSYSPRGCNEQFF.

This clone was counted a few times. V and J are TRBV4-1 and TRBJ2-7, with D possibly matching TRBD2 (5 bases). CDR1 MGHRA and CDR2 YSYEKL come from the germline V gene. The CDR3 has 15 residues. The ends were cut back, 6 bases at V and 3 bases at J, with 18 bases in the middle. In nucleotides, the CDR3 is TGCGCCAGCAGGGATACCCCCGGGATTATCTACGAGCAGTACTTC. Translating gives CASRDTPGIIYEQYF.

The V and J genes are TRBV29-1 and TRBJ2-1; possibly TRBD2 for D (6 bases). V was cut by 2 bases and J by 4 bases, with 15 bases left in between. This CDR3 contains 15 residues. Germline lookup yields CDR1 SQVTM and CDR2 ANQGSEA. CDR3 coding DNA: TGCAGCGTTGAACGGGCGGGACGGGATTACAATGAGCAGTTCTTC. This gives the protein CSVERAGRDYNEQFF.

V gene TRBV18 combines with J gene TRBJ2-5; D is unclear. Germline V gene sequence: CDR1 KGHSH, CDR2 LQKENI. The CDR3 has 13 residues. Trimming removed 6 bases at V and 2 bases at J, with 10 bases between. This CDR3 reads CASSSLTQETQYF. The CDR3 DNA sequence: TGTGCCAGCTCCAGTTTAACTCAAGAGACCCAGTACTTC.

The sample holds a few counts of this clone. This rearrangement joins TRBV5-1 to TRBJ2-5, with unresolved D. With 3 bases removed from V and 1 base from J, the gap between germline ends came to 10 bases. From germline, CDR1 is SGHRS and CDR2 YFSETQ. The CDR3 covers 14 residues. Here the CDR3 reads CASSWRRSQETQYF. CDR3 nucleotides: TGCGCCAGCAGCTGGCGTCGTTCCCAAGAGACCCAGTACTTC.

The chain links TRBV5-1 to TRBJ2-1, with D perhaps being TRBD1 or TRBD2 (5 bases each). The germline gives CDR1 SGHRS, CDR2 YFSETQ. The CDR3 spans 15 residues. Trimming pared 4 bases from V and 4 bases from J, leaving 15 bases between. DNA for the CDR3: TGCGCCAGCAGCCCCACCGGGACGGTATACAATGAGCAGTTCTTC. As protein: CASSPTGTVYNEQFF.

About this clone: The same CDR3 also results from other DNA sequences found in this sample. The chain combines TRBV7-3 with TRBJ2-2, with 9 bases that match TRBD2. The CDR3 totals 16 residues. Trimming took 5 bases from V and 1 from J; bases not matched to a gene: 5. Germline CDR1 SGHTA, CDR2 FQGTGA. DNA for the CDR3: TGTGCCAGCAGCCTCAGACTAGCGGAGAACACCGGGGAGCTGTTTTTT. Translation gives CASSLRLAENTGELFF.

This clone was seen only a few times. The V call is TRBV29-1, the J call TRBJ2-1, with TRBD1 identical over 10 bases. Per germline, CDR1 SQVTM and CDR2 ANQGSEA. The V and J ends lost 4 bases and 9 bases, in that order; junction bases with no gene match: 0. CDR3 length: 11 residues. The CDR3 loop is CSVGQGAEQFF. The CDR3 DNA reads TGCAGCGTTGGACAGGGGGCTGAGCAGTTCTTC.

This clone came up a few times. This chain links TRBV4-2 with TRBJ2-5; 11 bases are a match to TRBD2. Germline loops: CDR1 LGHNA, CDR2 YNFKEQ. Unmatched junction bases numbered 17, after V lost 4 bases and J lost 1 base. This CDR3 contains 20 residues. The CDR3 region is CASSREWAARLAGSQETQYF. DNA of the CDR3: TGTGCCAGCAGCCGAGAGTGGGCAGCCCGACTAGCGGGATCCCAAGAGACCCAGTACTTC.

The chain combines TRBV9 with TRBJ1-5; 8 bases line up with TRBD1. Losses at the gene ends were 4 bases for V and 2 bases for J; bases not matched to a gene: 5. Germline CDR1 and CDR2: SGDLS and YYNGEE. The CDR3 loop spans 15 amino acids. The CDR3 spells CASSRTGMGNQPQHF. The CDR3 DNA sequence: TGTGCCAGCAGCCGGACAGGGATGGGCAATCAGCCCCAGCATTTT.

This clone was counted a few times. The chain couples TRBV29-1 to TRBJ2-2; D is perhaps TRBD2 (5 bases). The V end lost 7 bases, the J end lost 5 bases, and 32 bases lay between the germline ends. CDR1 and CDR2 (germline): SQVTM, ANQGSEA. The CDR3 covers 19 residues. CDR3 coding DNA: TGCAGCGCGGGCTCAGGTTGGTATGGCGGAGGCGGCAAGACCGGGGAGCTGTTTTTT. Protein sequence: CSAGSGWYGGGGKTGELFF.